The clone carrying this T cell receptor beta chain was recorded once. This sample was included in a study of blood T cell repertoires in COVID-19. Turning to the study itself: Material from acute and convalescent COVID-19 was sourced from the United States, Italy and Spain. The analysed material was cDNA or gDNA that came from T cells, B-cell-depleted T cells, or PBMCs.

Authors' methods: Amplification of reference gene primers provided the estimated nucleated cell counts. The method was immunoSEQ multiplex PCR; TCRdb's version includes in-frame clones alone and lacks a portion of them. V and J calls and clone size follow that table, whereas D and trimming were derived from the DNA. The sample shows 200,000 to 300,000 clones, roughly 80% of them seen only once. Seattle researchers signed up patients amid active infection and tracked them longitudinally. Deletions cut 6 bases from V and 3 bases from J, with 15 bases between. The CDR3 spans 15 residues. The germline CDR1 and CDR2 sequences are LNHDA and SQIVND (reference sequence).

Sequencing was done on a sample of peripheral blood. V is TRBV19 and J is TRBJ1-5, with D unclear. The receptor was derived from a woman of 80 years or more with COVID-19, enrolled during active disease. The DNA for the CDR3 is TGTGCCAGTAGCATCGGGGATACCCCCAATCAGCCCCAGCATTTT. Residues: CASSIGDTPNQPQHF.